This entry lists 18 T cell receptor beta chains sequenced from one sample in a study of cytomegalovirus exposure and HLA in healthy donors. The PCR had 60 Vbeta and 13 Jbeta primers. Profiling relied on immunoSEQ multiplex PCR, and the TCRdb table lists in-frame clones only, not all of them. This sample has 150,000 to 200,000 clones, with 65% to 90% found just once. Sequencing was carried out using PBMCs. These receptors were obtained from a man aged 45 to 65 in good health and CMV-seropositive.

The rearrangement uses TRBV6-5 and TRBJ2-7, with D uncertain. The CDR3 contains 13 residues. Germline V gene data show CDR1 as MNHEY and CDR2 as SVGAGI. V was trimmed by 7 bases and J by 6 bases, leaving 16 bases between them. This CDR3 reads CASIPRRGTEQYF. CDR3 nucleotide sequence: TGTGCCAGCATTCCGAGGCGTGGAACCGAGCAGTACTTC.

Only a few counts were recorded for this clone. This chain uses TRBV9 with TRBJ2-5, with 12 bases fitting TRBD2. V trimming: 4 bases; J trimming: 2 bases; junction bases outside the gene matches: 9. The germline V gene has CDR1 SGDLS and CDR2 YYNGEE. The CDR3 sequence is 17 residues long. Here the CDR3 DNA reads TGTGCCAGCAGCCATTCTTCTAGCGGGGGGGAACAAGAGACCCAGTACTTC. Translating gives CASSHSSSGGEQETQYF.

This chain uses TRBV6-5 with TRBJ2-1; 12 bases match TRBD1. Germline CDR1 reads MNHEY; CDR2 reads SVGAGI. Trimming cost V 3 bases and J 8 bases; bases outside gene matches: 8. The CDR3 runs 16 residues. CDR3 residues: CASSYLGTGGMDEQFF. The CDR3 coding sequence is TGTGCCAGCAGTTATCTTGGGACAGGGGGCATGGATGAGCAGTTCTTC.

The rearrangement links TRBV4-1 to TRBJ2-1, with TRBD1 matching over 8 bases. There are 13 residues in the CDR3. CDR1 and CDR2 from the germline V gene are MGHRA and YSYEKL. Unmatched junction bases numbered 5, after V lost 4 bases and J lost 9 bases. This CDR3 is CASSRQGISEQFF. The DNA of the CDR3 is TGCGCCAGCAGCCGACAGGGGATTTCTGAGCAGTTCTTC.

The gene calls are TRBV5-1 and TRBJ2-2; 7 positions agree with TRBD1. In germline, CDR1 is SGHRS, CDR2 YFSETQ. V was clipped by 0 bases and J by 4 bases; unmatched bases: 6. This CDR3 spans 16 amino acids. The CDR3 here is CASSLDTGAVTGELFF. DNA of the CDR3: TGCGCCAGCAGCTTGGATACAGGGGCGGTCACCGGGGAGCTGTTTTTT. Full variable domain (missing parts from reference TRBV5-1 and TRBJ2-2): KAGVTQTPRYLIKTRGQQVTLSCSPISGHRSVSWYQQTPGQGLQFLFEYFSETQRNKGNFPGRFSGRQFSNSRSEMNVSTLELGDSALYLCASSLDTGAVTGELFFGEGSRLTVL.

This rearrangement joins TRBV5-4 to TRBJ2-7; D unclear. CDR1 and CDR2 from the germline V gene are SGHNT and YYREEE (reference sequence). The CDR3 spans 13 residues. Trimming removed 0 bases at V and 5 bases at J, with 9 bases between. CDR3 protein: CASSLVGSHEQYV. The CDR3 DNA is TGTGCCAGCAGCTTGGTTGGTAGCCACGAGCAGTACGTC.

This chain uses TRBV19 with TRBJ1-2; TRBD1 matches 7 bases. The CDR3 is 14 amino acids. Germline V lookup: CDR1 LNHDA, CDR2 SQIVND (reference sequence). J lost 5 bases, V lost 6 bases, and 9 bases had no gene match. CDR3 DNA sequence: TGTGCCAGTAGCCCTACAGGGGATGGGTATGGCTACACCTTC. This encodes CASSPTGDGYGYTF.

The rearrangement links TRBV6-5 to TRBJ2-2, with D possibly TRBD1 on 6 matching bases. Trimming shortened V by 0 bases and J by 4 bases, and 12 bases separated the two germline ends. There are 16 residues in the CDR3. The V gene's germline CDR1 is MNHEY and CDR2 SVGAGI. This CDR3 reads CASSYSVGTSTGELFF. CDR3 bases: TGTGCCAGCAGTTACTCGGTGGGGACATCCACCGGGGAGCTGTTTTTT.

This clone occurred many times. The rearrangement links TRBV6-5 to TRBJ1-1; a weak D match, TRBD1 (5 bases). Between the trimmed V and J ends, which lost 8 bases and 10 bases, there was a span of 14 bases. Germline V gene data show CDR1 as MNHEY and CDR2 as SVGAGI. The CDR3 runs to 11 residues. The CDR3 nucleotides read TGTGCCAGCGGTGGCACCGGGGGAGCTTTCTTT. Protein: CASGGTGGAFF.

DNA for the CDR3: TGTGCCACCAGCCCGGGACAGGGGGCAGAGACCCAGTACTTC. Translated, it gives CATSPGQGAETQYF. This sequence joins TRBV15 and TRBJ2-5, with 12 bases fitting TRBD1. The CDR3 is 14 amino acids. V shed 5 bases, J shed 4 bases, and the junction held 2 bases outside the gene matches. Germline-derived CDR1 and CDR2 are LNHNV and YYDKDF (reference sequence).

The rearrangement joins TRBV5-1 to TRBJ2-3, with 10 bases aligning to TRBD1. This CDR3 has 15 amino acids. Germline CDR1 and CDR2: SGHRS and YFSETQ. V was pared by 3 bases and J by 6 bases, with 7 bases of the junction left unmatched. CDR3 in amino acids: CASSSRQGATDTQYF. For the CDR3, the DNA is TGCGCCAGCAGCTCTAGACAGGGGGCGACGGATACGCAGTATTTT.

The rearrangement uses TRBV5-5 and TRBJ2-2; possibly TRBD2 for D (6 bases). Germline lookup yields CDR1 SGHKS and CDR2 YYEKEE (reference sequence). The CDR3 spans 15 residues. V lost 3 bases and J lost 0, with 9 bases in between. The CDR3 loop reads CASSYGGTNTGELFF. The CDR3 DNA follows: TGTGCCAGCAGCTATGGGGGGACGAACACCGGGGAGCTGTTTTTT.

This clone was counted a single time. V gene TRBV27 combines with J gene TRBJ2-3; 8 nucleotides agree with TRBD2. This CDR3 has 17 amino acids. J lost 3 bases, V lost 5 bases, and 13 bases had no gene match. Germline CDR1 reads MNHEY; CDR2 reads SMNVEV (reference sequence). CDR3 in amino acids: CASSPAGGGGRTDTQYF. CDR3 in DNA: TGTGCCAGCAGTCCCGCGGGGGGCGGGGGGAGGACAGATACGCAGTATTTT.

This chain joins TRBV18 and TRBJ2-7, with 7 nucleotides matching TRBD2. This CDR3 is built from 13 residues. V lost 8 bases and J lost 2; bases outside the gene matches: 6. Per germline, CDR1 KGHSH and CDR2 LQKENI. This chain's CDR3 is CASGGTTPYEQYF. The CDR3 nucleotides are TGTGCCAGCGGCGGGACTACCCCCTACGAGCAGTACTTC.

In its sample, this clone was seen once. V is TRBV6-5 and J is TRBJ2-1; the match to TRBD1 covers 9 bases. The junction had 6 bases not matched to a gene; V was cut back by 7 bases and J by 2 bases. Germline CDR1 and CDR2: MNHEY and SVGAGI. The CDR3 contains 15 residues. The CDR3 here is CASIPTGGAYNEQFF. DNA of the CDR3: TGTGCCAGCATTCCCACAGGGGGCGCCTACAATGAGCAGTTCTTC.

The chain couples TRBV7-2 to TRBJ2-3; 9 nucleotides agree with TRBD2. Trimming took 5 bases from V and 4 from J; bases not matched to a gene: 16. Germline lookup yields CDR1 SGHTA and CDR2 FQGNSA. This CDR3 has 18 residues. DNA of the CDR3: TGTGCCAGCAGCCCCCCTGGTAAGGCTAGCGGGATCGCAGATACGCAGTATTTT. This codes for CASSPPGKASGIADTQYF.

In this sample, this clone turned up once. The chain employs TRBV30 and TRBJ1-2; 9 positions agree with TRBD1. The germline V gene encodes CDR1 GTSNPN and CDR2 SVGIG (reference sequence). The CDR3 spans 14 residues. The V and J ends lost 3 bases and 6 bases, in that order; junction bases with no gene match: 8. Here the CDR3 reads CAWSYSGTGNGYTF. The DNA for the CDR3 is TGTGCCTGGAGCTACTCCGGGACAGGGAATGGCTACACCTTC.

This chain connects TRBV29-1 to TRBJ2-7; maybe TRBD2 (5 bases). Per germline, CDR1 SQVTM and CDR2 ANQGSEA. The V end lost 0 bases, the J end lost 1 base, and 13 bases lay between the germline ends. This CDR3 comprises 15 residues. CDR3 in DNA: TGCAGCGTTGAAGAACCGGGAATGGGGTCCTACGAGCAGTACTTC. Translated, it gives CSVEEPGMGSYEQYF.